This entry features one T cell receptor beta chain sequence. Its antigen is still unknown. Looked up from germline, CDR1 is SNHLY and CDR2 is FYNNEI. CDR3 length equals 13 residues. V was cut by 3 bases and J by 15 bases, with 18 bases left in between. This sample was taken from a study of T cell responses to AZD1222 COVID-19 vaccine. Measured with immunoSEQ multiplex PCR; TCRdb has only the in-frame clones, and not every one. The sample lists some 130,000 clones; 65% to 90% were seen once. General study results and limits: Among those given AZD1222, only six were seropositive at baseline. White British donors predominated, females outnumbered males, and clonal diversity was possibly underestimated.

The sequencing used peripheral blood, collected 28 days after the second dose of the MenACWY control vaccine. This chain uses TRBV2 with TRBJ2-1; D is unresolved. The sequence came from an adult who received the MenACWY meningococcal vaccine as a control. CDR3 protein: CASSEVRQPVGFF. CDR3 DNA sequence: TGTGCCAGCAGTGAGGTTCGGCAGCCGGTCGGGTTCTTC. Together with reference TRBV2 and TRBJ2-1, the CDR3 gives the full variable domain: EPEVTQTPSHQVTQMGQEVILRCVPISNHLYFYWYRQILGQKVEFLVSFYNNEISEKSEIFDDQFSVERPDGSNFTLKIRSTKLEDSAMYFCASSEVRQPVGFFGPGTRLTVL.